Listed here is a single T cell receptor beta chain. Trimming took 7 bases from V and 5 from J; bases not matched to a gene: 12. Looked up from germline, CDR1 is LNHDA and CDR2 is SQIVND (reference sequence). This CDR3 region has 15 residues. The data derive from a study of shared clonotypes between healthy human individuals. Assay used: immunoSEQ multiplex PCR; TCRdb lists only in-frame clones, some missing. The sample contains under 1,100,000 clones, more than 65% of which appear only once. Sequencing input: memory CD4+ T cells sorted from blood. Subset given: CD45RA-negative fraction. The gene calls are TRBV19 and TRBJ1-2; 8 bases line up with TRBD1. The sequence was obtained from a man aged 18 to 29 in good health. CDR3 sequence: CASKTTQGAGYGYTF. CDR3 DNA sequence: TGTGCCAGTAAAACAACGCAGGGGGCAGGTTATGGCTACACCTTC.